The clone carrying this T cell receptor (beta chain) occurred once. The protocol was immunoSEQ multiplex PCR, while the TCRdb copy is restricted to in-frame clones and leaves out a portion. This sample has approximately 6,100 clones, with about 34% found just once. The sample originates from a study of T cell clonotyping in hematopoietic cell transplantation. The germline V gene encodes CDR1 MNHEY and CDR2 SVGAGI. J gave up 4 bases and V 6 bases, and 10 bases lay outside the gene matches. CDR3 length: 15 amino acids. This clonotype was sampled from a female patient between 50 and 60 years old who had an allogeneic stem cell transplant from an unrelated donor, so the T cells may come from the graft donor. Some clones in this sample may be carry-over from other donors' samples. This material consisted of peripheral blood mononuclear cells, taken 30 days after allogeneic stem cell transplant. The chain links TRBV6-5 to TRBJ2-7; 9 bases fit TRBD2. Here the CDR3 reads CASSRPASGTYEQYF. The CDR3 region has the DNA TGTGCCAGCAGCCGTCCCGCTAGCGGGACTTACGAGCAGTACTTC.